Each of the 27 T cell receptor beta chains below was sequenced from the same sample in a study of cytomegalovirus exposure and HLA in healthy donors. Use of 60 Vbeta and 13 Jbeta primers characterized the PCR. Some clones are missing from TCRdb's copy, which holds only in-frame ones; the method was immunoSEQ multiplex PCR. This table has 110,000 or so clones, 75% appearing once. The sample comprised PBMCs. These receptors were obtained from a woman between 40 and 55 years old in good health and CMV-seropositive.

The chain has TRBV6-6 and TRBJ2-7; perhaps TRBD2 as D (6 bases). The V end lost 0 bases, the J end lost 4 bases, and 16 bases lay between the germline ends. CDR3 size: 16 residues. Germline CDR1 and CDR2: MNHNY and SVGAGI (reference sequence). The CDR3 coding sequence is TGTGCCAGCAGTTACTCAACGGAACTAGCTGAATACGAGCAGTACTTC. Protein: CASSYSTELAEYEQYF.

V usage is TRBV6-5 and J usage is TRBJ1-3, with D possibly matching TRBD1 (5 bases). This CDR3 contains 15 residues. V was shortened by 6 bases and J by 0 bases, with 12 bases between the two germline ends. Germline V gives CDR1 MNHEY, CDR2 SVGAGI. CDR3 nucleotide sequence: TGTGCCAGCAGACAGGACGGAAACTCTGGAAACACCATATATTTT. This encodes CASRQDGNSGNTIYF.

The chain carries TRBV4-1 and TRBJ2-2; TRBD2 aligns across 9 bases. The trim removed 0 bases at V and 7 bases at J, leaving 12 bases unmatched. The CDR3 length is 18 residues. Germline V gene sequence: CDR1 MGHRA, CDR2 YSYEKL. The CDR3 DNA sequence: TGCGCCAGCAGCCAAGATGGGACGCGGGAGGGCCTTGACGGGGAGCTGTTTTTT. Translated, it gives CASSQDGTREGLDGELFF.

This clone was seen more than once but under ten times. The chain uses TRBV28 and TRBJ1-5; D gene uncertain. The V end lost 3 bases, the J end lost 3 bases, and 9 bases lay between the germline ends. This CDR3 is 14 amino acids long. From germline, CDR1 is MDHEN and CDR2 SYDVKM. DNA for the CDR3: TGTGCCAGCAGTTTTGCGGATTCCAATCAGCCCCAGCATTTT. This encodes CASSFADSNQPQHF.

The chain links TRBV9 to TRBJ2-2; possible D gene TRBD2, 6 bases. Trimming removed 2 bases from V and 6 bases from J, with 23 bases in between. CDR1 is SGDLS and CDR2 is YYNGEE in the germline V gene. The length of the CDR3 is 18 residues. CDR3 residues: CASSVGIQAGKYAGELFF. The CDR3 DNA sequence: TGTGCCAGCAGCGTGGGGATACAGGCGGGGAAGTATGCCGGGGAGCTGTTTTTT.

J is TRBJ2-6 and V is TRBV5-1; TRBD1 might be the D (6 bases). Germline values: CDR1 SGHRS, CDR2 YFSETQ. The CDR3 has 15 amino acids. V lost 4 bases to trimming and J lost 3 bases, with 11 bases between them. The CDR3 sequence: CASSTGTNGANVLTF. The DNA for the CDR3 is TGCGCCAGCAGCACCGGGACAAATGGGGCCAACGTCCTGACTTTC.

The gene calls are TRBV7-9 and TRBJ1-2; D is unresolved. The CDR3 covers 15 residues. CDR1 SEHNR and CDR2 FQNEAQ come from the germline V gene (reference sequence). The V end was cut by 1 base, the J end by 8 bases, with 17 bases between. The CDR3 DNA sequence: TGTGCCAGCAGCTTAGAGGCGGAAGCTCACTGGGGCTACACCTTC. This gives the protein CASSLEAEAHWGYTF.

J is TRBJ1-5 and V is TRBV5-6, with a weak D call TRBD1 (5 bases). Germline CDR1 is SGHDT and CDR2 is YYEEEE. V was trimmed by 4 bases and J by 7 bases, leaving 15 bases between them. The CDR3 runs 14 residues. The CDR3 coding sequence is TGTGCCAGCAGCCCGATGGGCAGGGCGCAGCCCCAGCATTTT. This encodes CASSPMGRAQPQHF.

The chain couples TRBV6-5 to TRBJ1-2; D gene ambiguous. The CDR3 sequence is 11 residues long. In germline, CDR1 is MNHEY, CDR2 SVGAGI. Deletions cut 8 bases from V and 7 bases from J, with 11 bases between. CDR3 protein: CASSDRGGYTF. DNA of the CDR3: TGTGCCAGCTCAGACCGGGGTGGCTACACCTTC.

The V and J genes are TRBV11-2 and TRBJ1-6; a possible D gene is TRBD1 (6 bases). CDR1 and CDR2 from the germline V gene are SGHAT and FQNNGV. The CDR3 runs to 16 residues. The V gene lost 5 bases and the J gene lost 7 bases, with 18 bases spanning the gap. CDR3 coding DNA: TGTGCCAGCAGCCTCTCTCCATCAGGGGTAAATTCACCCCTCCACTTT. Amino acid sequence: CASSLSPSGVNSPLHF.

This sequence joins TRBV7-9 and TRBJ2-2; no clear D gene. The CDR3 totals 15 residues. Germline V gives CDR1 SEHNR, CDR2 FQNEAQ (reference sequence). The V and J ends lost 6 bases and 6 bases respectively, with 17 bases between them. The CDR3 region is CASSLGSRSPGELFF. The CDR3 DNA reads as TGTGCCAGCAGTCTCGGGTCGCGTTCACCCGGGGAGCTGTTTTTT.

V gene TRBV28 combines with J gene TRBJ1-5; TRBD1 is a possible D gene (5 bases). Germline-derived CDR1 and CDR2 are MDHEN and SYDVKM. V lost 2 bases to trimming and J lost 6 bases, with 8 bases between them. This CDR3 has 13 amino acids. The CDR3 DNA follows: TGTGCCAGCAGTTTACGGGGGTTTCAGCCCCAGCATTTT. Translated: CASSLRGFQPQHF.

Written as DNA, the CDR3 is TGCGCCAGCAGCCAAGTTCCGGGGAACACTGAAGCTTTCTTT. This gives the protein CASSQVPGNTEAFF. The chain recombines TRBV4-1 with TRBJ1-1; D unclear. The CDR3 is 14 residues long. V was pared by 1 base and J by 1 base, with 7 bases between. Per the germline V gene, CDR1 is MGHRA and CDR2 is YSYEKL.

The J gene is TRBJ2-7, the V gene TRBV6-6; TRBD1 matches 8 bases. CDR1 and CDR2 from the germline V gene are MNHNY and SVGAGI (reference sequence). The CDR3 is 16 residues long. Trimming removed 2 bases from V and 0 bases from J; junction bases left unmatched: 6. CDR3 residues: CASSYLATGVSYEQYF. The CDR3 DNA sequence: TGTGCCAGCAGTTACCTCGCGACAGGGGTCTCCTACGAGCAGTACTTC.

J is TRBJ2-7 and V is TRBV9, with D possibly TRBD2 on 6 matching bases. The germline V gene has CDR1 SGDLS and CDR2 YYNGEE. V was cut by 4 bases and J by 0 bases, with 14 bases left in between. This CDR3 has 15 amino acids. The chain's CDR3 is CASSPGAGSSYEQYF. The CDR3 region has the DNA TGTGCCAGCAGCCCTGGAGCGGGTAGCTCCTACGAGCAGTACTTC.

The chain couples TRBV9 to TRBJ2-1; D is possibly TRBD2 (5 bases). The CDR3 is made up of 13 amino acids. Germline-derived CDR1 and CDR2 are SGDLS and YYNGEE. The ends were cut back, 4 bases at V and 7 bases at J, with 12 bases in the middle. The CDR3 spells CASSPQTGNEQFF. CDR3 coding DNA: TGTGCCAGCAGCCCCCAGACGGGGAATGAGCAGTTCTTC.

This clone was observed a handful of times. CDR3 loop: CASSQKQGPDTEAFF. CDR3 bases: TGTGCCAGCAGCCAGAAACAGGGGCCCGACACTGAAGCTTTCTTT. The V gene is TRBV4-2, the J gene TRBJ1-1, with 7 positions matching TRBD1. The V gene's germline CDR1 is LGHNA and CDR2 YNFKEQ. This CDR3 is built from 15 residues. Unmatched junction bases numbered 7, after V lost 3 bases and J lost 3 bases.

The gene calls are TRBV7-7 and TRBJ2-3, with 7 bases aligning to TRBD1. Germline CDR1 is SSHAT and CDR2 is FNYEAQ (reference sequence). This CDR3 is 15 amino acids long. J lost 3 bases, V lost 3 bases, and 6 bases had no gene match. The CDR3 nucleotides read TGTGCCAGCAGCTTCAGTGACAGGGCTACAGATACGCAGTATTTT. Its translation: CASSFSDRATDTQYF.

DNA for the CDR3: TGTGCCAGCAGTTCGTACACAGGGGATAACACTGAAGCTTTCTTT. This translates into CASSSYTGDNTEAFF. V and J are TRBV27 and TRBJ1-1; 7 bases line up with TRBD1. The CDR3 totals 15 residues. J lost 2 bases, V lost 4 bases, and 7 bases had no gene match. From germline, CDR1 is MNHEY and CDR2 SMNVEV (reference sequence).

CDR3 in amino acids: CASSPRTSGATDTQYF. As DNA, the CDR3 is TGTGCCAGCAGCCCCCGGACTAGCGGGGCCACAGATACGCAGTATTTT. This sequence joins TRBV7-6 and TRBJ2-3; 12 bases agree with TRBD2. The length of the CDR3 is 16 residues. The J segment lost 2 bases and the V segment lost 5 bases, leaving 5 bases of the junction unmatched. Germline assignment: CDR1 SGHVS and CDR2 FNYEAQ.

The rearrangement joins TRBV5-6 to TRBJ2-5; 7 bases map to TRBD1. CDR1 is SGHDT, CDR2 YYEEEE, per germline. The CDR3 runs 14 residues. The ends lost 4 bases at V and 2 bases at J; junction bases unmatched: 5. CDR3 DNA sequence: TGTGCCAGCAGCCTCCGACAGGGACAAGAGACCCAGTACTTC. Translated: CASSLRQGQETQYF.

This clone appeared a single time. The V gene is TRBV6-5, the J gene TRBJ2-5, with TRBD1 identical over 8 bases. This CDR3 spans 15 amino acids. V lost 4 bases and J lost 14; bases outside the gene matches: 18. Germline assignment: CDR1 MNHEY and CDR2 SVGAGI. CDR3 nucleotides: TGTGCCAGCAGTTCAAGGCAGGGGGCGTCCGGTTGGGACTACTTC. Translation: CASSSRQGASGWDYF.

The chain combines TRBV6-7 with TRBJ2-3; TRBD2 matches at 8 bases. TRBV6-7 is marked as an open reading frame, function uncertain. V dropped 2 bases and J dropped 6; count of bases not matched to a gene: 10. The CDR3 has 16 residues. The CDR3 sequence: CASSYPRGTRGDTQYF. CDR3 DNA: TGTGCCAGCAGTTACCCGCGAGGGACTAGAGGGGATACGCAGTATTTT.

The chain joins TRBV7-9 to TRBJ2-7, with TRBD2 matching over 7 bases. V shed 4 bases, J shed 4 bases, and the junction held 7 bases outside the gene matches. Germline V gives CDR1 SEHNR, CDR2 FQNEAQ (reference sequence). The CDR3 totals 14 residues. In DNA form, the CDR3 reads TGTGCCAGCAGCTCCCCCGGCGGGGGATACGAGCAGTACTTC. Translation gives CASSSPGGGYEQYF.

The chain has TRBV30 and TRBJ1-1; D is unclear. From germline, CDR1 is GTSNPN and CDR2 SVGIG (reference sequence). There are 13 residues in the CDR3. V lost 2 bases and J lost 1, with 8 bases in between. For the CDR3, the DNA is TGTGCCTGGAGTAGCTTTACGAACACTGAAGCTTTCTTT. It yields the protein CAWSSFTNTEAFF.

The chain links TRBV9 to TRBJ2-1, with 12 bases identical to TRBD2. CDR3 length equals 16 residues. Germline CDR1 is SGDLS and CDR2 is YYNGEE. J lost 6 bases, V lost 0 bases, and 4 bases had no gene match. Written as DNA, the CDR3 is TGTGCCAGCAGCGTAGTGTCTAGCGGGGGGGCCAATGAGCAGTTCTTC. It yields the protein CASSVVSSGGANEQFF.

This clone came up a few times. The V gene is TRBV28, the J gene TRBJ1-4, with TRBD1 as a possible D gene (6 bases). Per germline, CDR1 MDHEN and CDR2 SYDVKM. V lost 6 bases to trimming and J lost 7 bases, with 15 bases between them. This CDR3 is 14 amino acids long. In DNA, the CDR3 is TGTGCCAGCAGAAGGGGGGGCGGAGGTGAAAAACTGTTTTTT. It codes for CASRRGGGGEKLFF.